These T cell receptor beta chains were read from a single sample in a study of regulatory T cells in long-lasting Graves disease. TCRdb reanalysed the multiplex PCR reads using MiXCR and keeps one entry per CDR3 protein. The table lists around 500,000 distinct CDR3 sequences, around 12% of them singletons, with about 8.3% in the top ten. The same data also went into a second study, on T cells in Graves' hyperthyroidism and ophthalmopathy.

The material sequenced was peripheral blood mononuclear cells (PBMCs), taken at new diagnosis, from a patient treated with antithyroid drugs. These TCRs come from a woman younger than 45 with Graves disease. Each CDR3 is given with its conserved first and last residue. A D gene is named only where the DNA matches it firmly. Not all rows give a size; the values are once, few, many and, for expanded clones, a class.

v_gene: TRBV4-3; d_gene: TRBD2; len: 15; j_gene: TRBJ2-3; abundance: many; CDR3aa: CASSRLAQPTDTQYF; CDR3nt: TGCGCCAGCAGCAGACTAGCTCAACCCACAGATACGCAGTATTTT
v_gene: TRBV6-2/TRBV6-3; d_gene: NA; len: 13; j_gene: TRBJ2-3; abundance: once; CDR3aa: CASSYSLTDTQYF; CDR3nt: TGTGCCAGCAGTTACTCGTTGACAGATACGCAGTATTTT
v_gene: TRBV11-1; d_gene: NA; len: 12; j_gene: TRBJ2-3; abundance: many; CDR3aa: CASSHTGNSQYF; CDR3nt: TGTGCCAGCAGCCACACAGGGAATTCTCAGTATTTT
v_gene: TRBV27; d_gene: TRBD2; len: 19; j_gene: TRBJ2-2; abundance: NA; CDR3aa: CARTRVPGLEVVHTGELFF; CDR3nt: TGTGCCAGAACCAGGGTACCGGGACTAGAAGTAGTGCACACCGGGGAGCTGTTTTTT
v_gene: TRBV27; d_gene: TRBD2; len: 14; j_gene: TRBJ2-1; abundance: many; CDR3aa: CASSLAGVGNEQFF; CDR3nt: TGTGCCAGCAGTTTAGCGGGAGTCGGCAATGAGCAGTTCTTC
v_gene: TRBV6-2/TRBV6-3; d_gene: TRBD1; len: 16; j_gene: TRBJ2-7; abundance: NA; CDR3aa: CASRMRTGQPPYEQYF; CDR3nt: TGTGCCAGCAGGATGCGAACGGGACAGCCGCCCTACGAGCAGTACTTC
v_gene: TRBV28; d_gene: NA; len: 16; j_gene: TRBJ1-1; abundance: many; CDR3aa: CASSLHPQGLNTEAFF; CDR3nt: TGTGCCAGCAGTTTGCACCCACAGGGTTTGAACACTGAAGCTTTCTTT
v_gene: TRBV2; d_gene: NA; len: 14; j_gene: TRBJ2-5; abundance: many; CDR3aa: CASRFRGGQGTQYF; CDR3nt: TGTGCCAGTAGATTTAGAGGAGGCCAAGGCACCCAGTACTTC
v_gene: TRBV3-1; d_gene: NA; len: 15; j_gene: TRBJ2-3; abundance: many; CDR3aa: CASSQGWALLSTQYF; CDR3nt: TGTGCCAGCAGCCAAGGCTGGGCCCTACTCTCTACGCAGTATTTT
v_gene: TRBV4-1; d_gene: TRBD1; len: 15; j_gene: TRBJ1-1; abundance: few; CDR3aa: CASSQEGGQGAEAFF; CDR3nt: TGCGCCAGCAGCCAAGAAGGGGGACAGGGGGCTGAAGCTTTCTTT
v_gene: TRBV19; d_gene: NA; len: 16; j_gene: TRBJ1-1; abundance: NA; CDR3aa: CASSPPGGPKKAEAFF; CDR3nt: TGTGCCAGTAGTCCTCCGGGGGGGCCCAAGAAGGCTGAAGCTTTCTTT
v_gene: TRBV7-2; d_gene: NA; len: 13; j_gene: TRBJ2-3; abundance: few; CDR3aa: CASSLGPPDTQYF; CDR3nt: TGTGCCAGCAGCTTAGGCCCGCCAGATACGCAGTATTTT
v_gene: TRBV6-1; d_gene: NA; len: 15; j_gene: TRBJ1-5; abundance: many; CDR3aa: CASSSGRAANQPQHF; CDR3nt: TGTGCCAGCAGCTCCGGCAGGGCCGCTAATCAGCCCCAGCATTTT